The rows below give T cell receptor beta chains drawn from one sample of a study of shared T cell receptors in the human thymus. The data were produced by immunoSEQ multiplex PCR, yet TCRdb's version contains in-frame clones alone and is incomplete. The sample shows about 400,000 clones, roughly 94% of them seen only once. Sequencing input: thymocytes. These receptors originate from a human donor. Each CDR3 is given with its conserved first and last residue. The order of the fields is J gene, V gene, clone size, D gene, CDR3 DNA, CDR3 protein. A D gene is named only where the DNA matches it firmly. Rows give clone size only sometimes, using once, few, many, or a class for an expanded clone.

j_call: TRBJ1-1
v_call: TRBV27
clone_size: .
d_call: .
cdr3_nt: TGTGCCAGCAGTTTTTCCCCGCCGTTTGGTCGGAGTAACACTGAAGCTTTCTTT
cdr3_aa: CASSFSPPFGRSNTEAFF

j_call: TRBJ1-3
v_call: TRBV7-9
clone_size: .
d_call: .
cdr3_nt: TGTGCCAGCAGCTCGTTGGGGGGGAGCTCTGGAAACACCATATATTTT
cdr3_aa: CASSSLGGSSGNTIYF

j_call: TRBJ1-5
v_call: TRBV5-5
clone_size: .
d_call: .
cdr3_nt: TGTGCCAGCAGCGCGGCTGCCGGGACACCCGATCAGCCCCAGCATTTT
cdr3_aa: CASSAAAGTPDQPQHF

j_call: TRBJ1-1
v_call: TRBV4-1
clone_size: .
d_call: .
cdr3_nt: TGCGCCAGCAGCCAAGAAACGCAAGGGCACACTGAAGCTTTCTTT
cdr3_aa: CASSQETQGHTEAFF

j_call: TRBJ2-1
v_call: TRBV7-9
clone_size: .
d_call: .
cdr3_nt: TGTGCCAGCAGCTTAGATAGGGTTGTTTATCCGAGCTCCTACAATGAGCAGTTCTTC
cdr3_aa: CASSLDRVVYPSSYNEQFF

j_call: TRBJ2-7
v_call: TRBV5-1
clone_size: .
d_call: .
cdr3_nt: TGCGCCAGCAGACAGCGGGTAAGCTCCTACGAGCAGTACTTC
cdr3_aa: CASRQRVSSYEQYF

j_call: TRBJ1-4
v_call: TRBV6-1
clone_size: .
d_call: .
cdr3_nt: TGTGCCAGCAGAGGGACCAAGAACGGAAAACTGTTTTTT
cdr3_aa: CASRGTKNGKLFF

j_call: TRBJ1-3
v_call: TRBV30
clone_size: .
d_call: .
cdr3_nt: TGTGCCTGGGACTACACCCTCTCGGACACCATATATTTT
cdr3_aa: CAWDYTLSDTIYF

j_call: TRBJ2-1
v_call: TRBV19
clone_size: once
d_call: .
cdr3_nt: TGTGCCAGTAGTATCACGACCGCAAGCTCCTACAATGAGCAGTTCTTC
cdr3_aa: CASSITTASSYNEQFF

j_call: TRBJ1-2
v_call: TRBV28
clone_size: .
d_call: .
cdr3_nt: TGTGGATCTCTGGGTAACTATGGCTACACCTTC
cdr3_aa: CGSLGNYGYTF

j_call: TRBJ2-7
v_call: TRBV28
clone_size: .
d_call: .
cdr3_nt: TGTGCCAGCAGTTTAATCGGAGACATAAGTCCCACCTACGAGCAGTACTTC
cdr3_aa: CASSLIGDISPTYEQYF

j_call: TRBJ2-3
v_call: TRBV11-3
clone_size: .
d_call: .
cdr3_nt: TGTGCCAGCAGCTTAGGGATTAAGCAGTATTTT
cdr3_aa: CASSLGIKQYF

j_call: TRBJ2-1
v_call: TRBV10-3
clone_size: .
d_call: .
cdr3_nt: TGTGCCATCAGTGAGGGCCCGGCGAGCTCCTACAATGAGCAGTTCTTC
cdr3_aa: CAISEGPASSYNEQFF

j_call: TRBJ2-5
v_call: TRBV18
clone_size: .
d_call: .
cdr3_nt: TGTGCCAGCTCATACCAAGAGACCCAGTACTTC
cdr3_aa: CASSYQETQYF

j_call: TRBJ1-1
v_call: TRBV28
clone_size: .
d_call: .
cdr3_nt: TGTGCCAGCAGTTTATATAACAGGTCGATCACTGAAGCTTTCTTT
cdr3_aa: CASSLYNRSITEAFF

j_call: TRBJ1-5
v_call: TRBV4-1
clone_size: .
d_call: .
cdr3_nt: TGCGCCAGCAGCCAAGATCCGAACCTCAGGCAGCATTTT
cdr3_aa: CASSQDPNLRQHF

j_call: TRBJ1-2
v_call: TRBV4-3
clone_size: .
d_call: .
cdr3_nt: TGCGCCAGCAGCCAAGATCGTCGGGTCCGTAACTATGGCTACACCTTC
cdr3_aa: CASSQDRRVRNYGYTF

j_call: TRBJ2-7
v_call: TRBV4-3
clone_size: .
d_call: .
cdr3_nt: TGCGCCAGCAGCCAAGATGGGCTTGAGACTCAAACCTACGAGCAGTACTTC
cdr3_aa: CASSQDGLETQTYEQYF

j_call: TRBJ1-4
v_call: TRBV29-1
clone_size: .
d_call: .
cdr3_nt: TGCAGCGGGCGGATTAATGAAAAACTGTTTTTT
cdr3_aa: CSGRINEKLFF

j_call: TRBJ2-3
v_call: TRBV9
clone_size: .
d_call: .
cdr3_nt: TGTGCCAGCAGCCCTCGCTGGGGGCGGGAACCCACAGATACGCAGTATTTT
cdr3_aa: CASSPRWGREPTDTQYF

j_call: TRBJ2-7
v_call: TRBV10-3
clone_size: once
d_call: .
cdr3_nt: TGTGCCATCAAGCGGGCAGGGGACCACTACGAGCAGTACTTC
cdr3_aa: CAIKRAGDHYEQYF

j_call: TRBJ2-6
v_call: TRBV28
clone_size: .
d_call: .
cdr3_nt: TGTGCCAGCAGTTTCAGGTCCACTGGGGCCAACGTCCTGACTTTC
cdr3_aa: CASSFRSTGANVLTF